These 20 T cell receptor beta chains came from one sample sequenced in a study of T-cell memory formation after mild COVID-19. TCRdb analysed the 5' RACE reads with MiXCR anew, one entry per CDR3 protein. The table includes fewer than 500,000 distinct CDR3 sequences, around a quarter detected once. Sequencing used PBMCs or a T cell subset sorted from them (not recorded which). The source of these receptors is an adult woman who had mild COVID-19 (a few samples of this study predate the infection). Cell type and time point are not known.

This clonotype was recorded a few times. This chain uses TRBV7-8 with TRBJ2-7, with a weak D call TRBD2 (6 bases). This CDR3 is built from 15 residues. With 3 bases removed from V and 0 bases from J, the gap between germline ends came to 12 bases. Per germline, CDR1 SGHVS and CDR2 FQNEAQ. CDR3: CASSFGLGGSYEQYF. The CDR3 DNA sequence: TGTGCCAGCAGCTTTGGATTGGGGGGCTCCTACGAGCAGTACTTC.

This clonotype turned up a few times. V gene TRBV29-1 combines with J gene TRBJ1-4; D perhaps matches TRBD1 (5 bases). V dropped 4 bases and J dropped 7 bases, with 13 bases sitting between them. The CDR3 covers 13 residues. CDR1 and CDR2 from the germline V gene are SQVTM and ANQGSEA. The CDR3: CSVGGLQSEKLFF. The CDR3 DNA reads as TGCAGCGTTGGGGGACTACAGAGTGAAAAACTGTTTTTT.

There are a few counts of this clonotype. V is TRBV2 and J is TRBJ2-7; D tentatively reads TRBD1 or TRBD2 (5 bases each). CDR1 and CDR2 from the germline V gene are SNHLY and FYNNEI. Trimming removed 6 bases from V and 7 bases from J, with 25 bases in between. The CDR3 extends over 16 amino acids. DNA for the CDR3: TGTGCCAGCAGCCGTACTAGGCAGGGCTTTTTGGGTGAGCAGTACTTC. Encoded protein: CASSRTRQGFLGEQYF.

The rearrangement joins TRBV12-3 or TRBV12-4 to TRBJ1-1; D might be TRBD1 (6 bases). The CDR3 is 14 amino acids. Trimming left V 4 bases short and J 4 bases short, with 13 bases between. In nucleotides, the CDR3 is TGTGCCAGCAGTTCCCACGGGACAATCACTGAAGCTTTCTTT. Translated, it gives CASSSHGTITEAFF.

For the CDR3, the DNA is TGTGCCAGCAGCATGGACAGAGCACTCGCTGAAGCTTTCTTT. It yields the protein CASSMDRALAEAFF. The V call is TRBV5-6, the J call TRBJ1-1; D might be TRBD1 (6 bases). CDR1 is SGHDT, CDR2 YYEEEE, per germline. The CDR3 contains 14 residues. Trimming shortened V by 4 bases and J by 6 bases, and 16 bases separated the two germline ends.

V usage is TRBV5-4 and J usage is TRBJ2-3, with 10 positions matching TRBD2. The CDR3 runs 16 residues. V dropped 0 bases and J dropped 7; count of bases not matched to a gene: 8. Germline loops: CDR1 SGHNT, CDR2 YYREEE (reference sequence). Here the CDR3 reads CASSLVSSGGGNTQYF. CDR3 nucleotides: TGTGCCAGCAGCTTGGTATCCAGCGGGGGGGGTAATACGCAGTATTTT.

This clonotype was picked up a small number of times. V gene TRBV5-5 combines with J gene TRBJ2-7; 7 nucleotides match TRBD1. J was trimmed by 3 bases and V by 4 bases; bases with no gene match: 7. CDR1 is SGHKS, CDR2 YYEKEE, per germline (reference sequence). The CDR3 consists of 14 residues. The CDR3 sequence: CASSTDRDHYEQYF. For the CDR3, the DNA is TGTGCCAGCAGCACCGACAGGGATCACTACGAGCAGTACTTC.

The V gene is TRBV15, the J gene TRBJ2-6; D is uncertain. The CDR3 loop spans 15 amino acids. Looked up from germline, CDR1 is LNHNV and CDR2 is YYDKDF (reference sequence). With 0 bases removed from V and 2 bases from J, the gap between germline ends came to 5 bases. The CDR3 nucleotides read TGTGCCACCAGCAGAGAGGTAGCTGGGGCCAACGTCCTGACTTTC. Amino acids: CATSREVAGANVLTF. Combining the CDR3 with reference TRBV15 and TRBJ2-6 gives the whole variable domain DAMVIQNPRYQVTQFGKPVTLSCSQTLNHNVMYWYQQKSSQAPKLLFHYYDKDFNNEADTPDNFQSRRPNTSFCFLDIRSPGLGDTAMYLCATSREVAGANVLTFGAGSRLTVL.

The V gene is TRBV9, the J gene TRBJ2-1; D gene ambiguous. V lost 1 base and J 7 bases, leaving 18 bases between the germline ends. Looked up from germline, CDR1 is SGDLS and CDR2 is YYNGEE. The CDR3 consists of 16 residues. The CDR3 nucleotides read TGTGCCAGCAGCGTATCACCGATTGCAGGTTCGAATGAGCAGTTCTTC. Its protein is CASSVSPIAGSNEQFF. The entire variable domain, with the rest obtained from reference TRBV9 and TRBJ2-1, is as follows: DSGVTQTPKHLITATGQRVTLRCSPRSGDLSVYWYQQSLDQGLQFLIQYYNGEERAKGNILERFSAQQFPDLHSELNLSSLELGDSALYFCASSVSPIAGSNEQFFGPGTRLTVL.

In this sample, this clonotype turned up a few times. V usage is TRBV29-1 and J usage is TRBJ2-3; the match to TRBD2 covers 10 bases. With 4 bases clipped from V and 4 bases from J, the junction kept 8 bases outside the gene matches. This CDR3 has 15 residues. Germline V CDR1 and CDR2: SQVTM, ANQGSEA. CDR3 bases: TGCAGCGTTGCGAGCAGGCTAGCGGGGGCAGATACGCAGTATTTT. Protein product: CSVASRLAGADTQYF.

Only a few counts were recorded for this clonotype. The rearrangement uses TRBV21-1 and TRBJ2-6. TRBV21-1 is deemed a pseudogene. This CDR3 has 19 amino acids. The CDR3 protein is CASSKGGRGSISGANVLTF. The CDR3 nucleotides read TGTGCCAGCAGCAAAGGCGGTCGGGGTAGCATCTCTGGGGCCAACGTCCTGACTTTC.

The V gene is TRBV6-6, the J gene TRBJ1-1, with a possible D match to TRBD1 (6 bases). V lost 7 bases and J lost 10, with 16 bases in between. The CDR3 totals 12 residues. Per the germline V gene, CDR1 is MNHNY and CDR2 is SVGAGI (reference sequence). Here the CDR3 reads CASISPGRGAFF. CDR3 nucleotide sequence: TGTGCCAGCATTTCGCCGGGCAGGGGAGCTTTCTTT.

In its sample, this clonotype was seen a few times. CDR3 loop: CASSLKGSGTDTQYF. CDR3 DNA: TGTGCCAGCAGCTTGAAGGGCAGTGGCACAGATACGCAGTATTTT. This rearrangement joins TRBV5-6 to TRBJ2-3; no definite D call. CDR3 length equals 15 residues. Per the germline V gene, CDR1 is SGHDT and CDR2 is YYEEEE. Deletions cut 1 base from V and 1 base from J, with 10 bases between.

The chain links TRBV12-3 or TRBV12-4 to TRBJ1-5; D unresolved. V lost 6 bases, J lost 0 bases, and 18 bases lay in between. The CDR3 loop spans 17 amino acids. The CDR3 spells CASSRSGSRDSNQPQHF. The CDR3 nucleotides read TGTGCCAGCAGCCGATCTGGTTCAAGGGATAGCAATCAGCCCCAGCATTTT.

V is TRBV24-1 and J is TRBJ2-3; 8 nucleotides agree with TRBD2. The ends lost 3 bases at V and 3 bases at J; junction bases unmatched: 4. CDR3 length: 15 residues. Looked up from germline, CDR1 is KGHDR and CDR2 is SFDVKD. The CDR3 DNA is TGTGCCACCAGTGATCCCGGGGGGGCGACAGATACGCAGTATTTT. Residues: CATSDPGGATDTQYF.

The chain joins TRBV7-2 to TRBJ2-3; D not certain. V lost 5 bases to trimming and J lost 2 bases, with 8 bases between them. Germline V gives CDR1 SGHTA, CDR2 FQGNSA. The CDR3 totals 13 residues. The CDR3 DNA reads as TGTGCCAGCAGCCCGGTTTACACAGATACGCAGTATTTT. Protein: CASSPVYTDTQYF.

This sequence joins TRBV29-1 and TRBJ1-1; D is uncertain. Germline CDR1 and CDR2: SQVTM and ANQGSEA. V was cut by 3 bases and J by 0 bases, with 8 bases left in between. The CDR3 extends over 13 amino acids. CDR3 nucleotide sequence: TGCAGCGTTGATGGCAGGTTGAACACTGAAGCTTTCTTT. Amino acid sequence: CSVDGRLNTEAFF.

This rearrangement joins TRBV5-1 to TRBJ2-7; the match to TRBD1 covers 10 bases. Germline CDR1 reads SGHRS; CDR2 reads YFSETQ. Unmatched junction bases numbered 21, after V lost 4 bases and J lost 5 bases. The CDR3 sequence is 19 residues long. CDR3: CASSNPRTGGGALVNEQYF. The CDR3, as DNA: TGCGCCAGCAGCAACCCCCGGACAGGGGGGGGGGCCTTGGTGAACGAGCAGTACTTC. The whole variable domain, filled in from reference TRBV5-1 and TRBJ2-7, reads KAGVTQTPRYLIKTRGQQVTLSCSPISGHRSVSWYQQTPGQGLQFLFEYFSETQRNKGNFPGRFSGRQFSNSRSEMNVSTLELGDSALYLCASSNPRTGGGALVNEQYFGPGTRLTVT.

The V call is TRBV3-1, the J call TRBJ2-3; D is undetermined. V was trimmed by 0 bases and J by 2 bases, leaving 6 bases between them. The length of the CDR3 is 14 residues. Germline lookup yields CDR1 LGHDT and CDR2 YNNKEL (reference sequence). In nucleotides, the CDR3 is TGTGCCAGCAGCCAAGAACCGGCCACAGATACGCAGTATTTT. This codes for CASSQEPATDTQYF.

This clonotype turned up a few times. J is TRBJ2-7 and V is TRBV5-1, with 9 bases aligning to TRBD1. Per germline, CDR1 SGHRS and CDR2 YFSETQ. The CDR3 consists of 16 residues. Germline trimming cut 3 bases from V and 2 bases from J; bases unmatched to any gene: 9. The CDR3 region has the DNA TGCGCCAGCAGCTCCCGCTTGGGGACAGGGACCTACGAGCAGTACTTC. This sequence encodes CASSSRLGTGTYEQYF.